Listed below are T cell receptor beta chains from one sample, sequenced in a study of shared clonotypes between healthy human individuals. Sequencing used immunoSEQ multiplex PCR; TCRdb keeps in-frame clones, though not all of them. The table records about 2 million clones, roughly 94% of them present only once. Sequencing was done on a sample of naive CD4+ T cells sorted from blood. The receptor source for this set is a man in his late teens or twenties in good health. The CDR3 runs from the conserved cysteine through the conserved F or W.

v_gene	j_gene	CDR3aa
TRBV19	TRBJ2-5	CASSNHREETQYF
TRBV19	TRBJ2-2	CASSKGDRYTGELFF
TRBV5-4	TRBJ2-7	CASSLDDYEQYF
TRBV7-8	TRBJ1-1	CASSLASVQGGTEAFF
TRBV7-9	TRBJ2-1	CASSATGSSYNEQFF
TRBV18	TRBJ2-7	CASSKTGAFTYEQYF
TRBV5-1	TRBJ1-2	CASTKEEAGKDGYTF
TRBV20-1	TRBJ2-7	CSAISGEQYF
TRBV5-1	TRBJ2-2	CASSLANIQGTGELFF
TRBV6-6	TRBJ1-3	CASRDTGLASGNTIYF
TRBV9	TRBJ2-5	CASSVEGAQETQYF
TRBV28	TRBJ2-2	CASTPGGELFF
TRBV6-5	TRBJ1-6	CASSYFVGVYNSPLHF
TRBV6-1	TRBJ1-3	CASRASGNTIYF
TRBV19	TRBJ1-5	CASSKTGMEQPQHF
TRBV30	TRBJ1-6	CAWSASGNSPLHF
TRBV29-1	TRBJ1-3	CSASGVGNTIYF
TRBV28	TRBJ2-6	CASSPVGQGLSGANVLTF
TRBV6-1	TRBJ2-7	CASSVDRGGEQYF
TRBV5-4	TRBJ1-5	CASSQQGSYQPQHF
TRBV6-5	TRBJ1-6	CASSSGVDNSPLHF
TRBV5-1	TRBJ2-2	CASSLGSGGRDTGELFF
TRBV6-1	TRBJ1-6	CASSPQGEGNSPLHF
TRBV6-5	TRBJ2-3	CASRRDMGNTDTQYF
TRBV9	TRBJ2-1	CASSSSGGYEQFF
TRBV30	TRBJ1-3	CAWNTFSGNTIYF
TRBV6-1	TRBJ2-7	CASSASGRGSYEQYF
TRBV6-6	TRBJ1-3	CASSYSSGNSGNTIYF
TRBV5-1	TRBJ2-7	CASSATGGTYEQYF
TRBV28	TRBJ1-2	CASHLTTGTGGENGYTF
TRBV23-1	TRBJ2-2	CASSIQGWHGELFF
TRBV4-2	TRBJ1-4	CASSQEGGGAFEKLFF
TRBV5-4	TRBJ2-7	CASSSSGASGEQYF
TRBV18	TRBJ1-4	CASSPRNEKLFF
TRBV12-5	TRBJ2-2	CASGLVRHGTGELFF
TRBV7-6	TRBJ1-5	CASSLGTAINQPQHF
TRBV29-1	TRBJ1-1	CSVERGREAFF